This T cell receptor (beta chain) was recorded in a study of monozygotic twins with inflammatory bowel disease. Addition of UMIs with a 6-nucleotide sample barcode was achieved by template switching. TCRdb reprocessed the 5' RACE reads and reports one entry per CDR3 protein, with no DNA. The sample table sets out approximately 340,000 distinct CDR3 sequences. The CDR3 has 15 residues. CDR1 MNHEY and CDR2 SMNVEV come from the germline V gene (reference sequence). Study-level results: Healthy co-twins had higher TCRbeta inverse Simpson diversity than their IBD twins.

For this clonotype: Its target is unknown.

The chain combines TRBV27 with TRBJ2-7; as DNA is missing, the TRBD2 call by TCRdb cannot be tested. Sequenced input: blood. The receptor was isolated from a human donor with ulcerative colitis or Crohn's disease, or a healthy co-twin of an affected twin (not recorded which). CDR3 sequence reads: CASSPGTSGSYEQYF.